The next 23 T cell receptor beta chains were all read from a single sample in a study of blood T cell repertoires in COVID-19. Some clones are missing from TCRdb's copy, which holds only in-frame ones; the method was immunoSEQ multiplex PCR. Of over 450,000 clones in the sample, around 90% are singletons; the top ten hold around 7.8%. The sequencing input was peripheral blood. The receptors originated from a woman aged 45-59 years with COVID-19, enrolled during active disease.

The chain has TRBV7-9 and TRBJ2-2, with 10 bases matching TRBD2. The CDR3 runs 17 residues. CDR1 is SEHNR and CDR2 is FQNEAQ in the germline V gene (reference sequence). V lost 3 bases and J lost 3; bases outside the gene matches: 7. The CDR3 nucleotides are TGTGCCAGCAGCTTGTTCCGGACTAGCGGCCACACCGGGGAGCTGTTTTTT. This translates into CASSLFRTSGHTGELFF. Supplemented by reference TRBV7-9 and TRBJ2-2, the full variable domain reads DTGVSQNPRHKITKRGQNVTFRCDPISEHNRLYWYRQTLGQGPEFLTYFQNEAQLEKSRLLSDRFSAERPKGSFSTLEIQRTEQGDSAMYLCASSLFRTSGHTGELFFGEGSRLTVL.

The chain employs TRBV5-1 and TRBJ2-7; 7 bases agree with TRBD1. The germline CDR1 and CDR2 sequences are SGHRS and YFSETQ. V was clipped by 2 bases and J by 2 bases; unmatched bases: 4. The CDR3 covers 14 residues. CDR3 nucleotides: TGCGCCAGCAGCTTAACAGGGACAGCCTACGAGCAGTACTTC. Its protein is CASSLTGTAYEQYF.

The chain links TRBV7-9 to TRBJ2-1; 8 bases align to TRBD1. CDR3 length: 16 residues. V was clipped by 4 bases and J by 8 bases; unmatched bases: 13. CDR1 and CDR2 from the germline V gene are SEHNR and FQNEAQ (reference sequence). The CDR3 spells CASSSLPGQDFDEQFF. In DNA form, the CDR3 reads TGTGCCAGCAGCTCGCTTCCGGGACAGGATTTTGATGAGCAGTTCTTC.

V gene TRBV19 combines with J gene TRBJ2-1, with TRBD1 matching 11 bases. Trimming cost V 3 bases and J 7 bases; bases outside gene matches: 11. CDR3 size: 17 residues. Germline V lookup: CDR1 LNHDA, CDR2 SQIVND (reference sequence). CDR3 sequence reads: CASSIGTGGAGGNEQFF. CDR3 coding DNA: TGTGCCAGTAGTATCGGGACAGGGGGAGCAGGGGGGAATGAGCAGTTCTTC. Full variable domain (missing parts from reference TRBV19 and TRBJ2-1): DGGITQSPKYLFRKEGQNVTLSCEQNLNHDAMYWYRQDPGQGLRLIYYSQIVNDFQKGDIAEGYSVSREKKESFPLTVTSAQKNPTAFYLCASSIGTGGAGGNEQFFGPGTRLTVL.

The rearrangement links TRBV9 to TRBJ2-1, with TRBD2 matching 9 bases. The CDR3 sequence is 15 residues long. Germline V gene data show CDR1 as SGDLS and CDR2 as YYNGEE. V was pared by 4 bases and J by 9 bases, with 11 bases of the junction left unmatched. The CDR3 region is CASSPSGGGASEQFF. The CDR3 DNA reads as TGTGCCAGCAGCCCCTCCGGCGGGGGGGCTAGTGAGCAGTTCTTC.

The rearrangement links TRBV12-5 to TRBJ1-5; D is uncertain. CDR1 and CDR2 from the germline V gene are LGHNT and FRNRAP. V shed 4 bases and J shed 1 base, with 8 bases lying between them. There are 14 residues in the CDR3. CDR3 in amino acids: CASGSAVSNQPQHF. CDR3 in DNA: TGTGCTAGTGGTTCGGCGGTGAGCAATCAGCCCCAGCATTTT.

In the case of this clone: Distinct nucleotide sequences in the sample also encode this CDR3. The CDR3 spells CASSQGGETQYF. The CDR3 DNA reads as TGTGCCAGCAGCCAGGGAGGAGAGACCCAGTACTTC. The chain recombines TRBV6-5 with TRBJ2-5; D may be TRBD2 (6 bases). This CDR3 has 12 residues. Germline CDR1 MNHEY, CDR2 SVGAGI. V dropped 6 bases and J dropped 4 bases, with 9 bases sitting between them.

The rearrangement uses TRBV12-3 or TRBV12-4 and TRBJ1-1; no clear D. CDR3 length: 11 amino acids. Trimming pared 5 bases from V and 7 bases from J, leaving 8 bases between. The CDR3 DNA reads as TGTGCCAGCAGTCTGGAGGGTGAAGCTTTCTTT. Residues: CASSLEGEAFF.

The CDR3 DNA reads as TGCAGCGTTGAGCGGACAGAATTCTATGGCTACACCTTC. Its protein is CSVERTEFYGYTF. V gene TRBV29-1 combines with J gene TRBJ1-2; D possibly corresponds to TRBD1 (6 bases). Germline V lookup: CDR1 SQVTM, CDR2 ANQGSEA. V was cut by 3 bases and J by 4 bases, with 12 bases left in between. This CDR3 is built from 13 residues.

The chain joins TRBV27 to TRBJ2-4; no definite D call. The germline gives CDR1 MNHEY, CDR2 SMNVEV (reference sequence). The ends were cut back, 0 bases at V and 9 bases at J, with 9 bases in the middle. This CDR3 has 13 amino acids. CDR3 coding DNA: TGTGCCAGCAGTTTATCTACATATGGCATTCAGTACTTC. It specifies CASSLSTYGIQYF.

CDR3 nucleotide sequence: TGCAGTGCTAGTAGTGCCCGAGGTTCACCCCTCCACTTT. Translated: CSASSARGSPLHF. The V call is TRBV20-1, the J call TRBJ1-6, with unresolved D. CDR1 and CDR2 from the germline V gene are DFQATT and SNEGSKA (reference sequence). The germline V and J ends were trimmed by 3 bases and 9 bases, with 12 bases remaining between them. The CDR3 runs 13 residues.

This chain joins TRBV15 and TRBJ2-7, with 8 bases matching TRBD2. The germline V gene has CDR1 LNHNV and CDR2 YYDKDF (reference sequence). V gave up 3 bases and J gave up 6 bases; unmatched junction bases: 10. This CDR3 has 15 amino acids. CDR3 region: CATSSQPGTRTEQYF. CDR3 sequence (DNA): TGTGCCACCAGCAGCCAGCCCGGGACTAGAACCGAGCAGTACTTC.

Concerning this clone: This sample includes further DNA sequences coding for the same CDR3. This CDR3 is CASSQDLEKLFF. The CDR3 DNA follows: TGTGCCAGCAGCCAAGATCTAGAAAAACTGTTTTTT. This sequence joins TRBV3-1 (or the pseudogene TRBV3-2) and TRBJ1-4; D remains ambiguous. V was pared by 0 bases and J by 8 bases, with 4 bases between. Germline CDR1 reads LGHDT; CDR2 reads YNNKEL (reference sequence). There are 12 residues in the CDR3.

DNA of the CDR3: TGTGCCAGCAGCGTACGGTCGGGGGTCGGGGGAAGGACAGATACGCAGTATTTT. Protein: CASSVRSGVGGRTDTQYF. The gene calls are TRBV9 and TRBJ2-3; a possible D gene is TRBD2 (6 bases). V was shortened by 1 base and J by 3 bases, with 21 bases between the two germline ends. The CDR3 runs to 18 residues. Germline assignment: CDR1 SGDLS and CDR2 YYNGEE.

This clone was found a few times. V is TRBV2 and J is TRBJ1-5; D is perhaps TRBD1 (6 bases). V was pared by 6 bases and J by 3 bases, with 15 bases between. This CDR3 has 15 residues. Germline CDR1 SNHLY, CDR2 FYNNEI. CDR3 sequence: CASSSGTYNNQPQHF. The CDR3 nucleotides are TGTGCCAGCAGCTCCGGGACATATAACAATCAGCCCCAGCATTTT.

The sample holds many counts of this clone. CDR3 DNA sequence: TGTGCCAGCAGCCTGACAGTTAGAGATGGCTACACCTTC. Its protein product is CASSLTVRDGYTF. The V gene is TRBV6-5, the J gene TRBJ1-2, with D perhaps TRBD1 (5 bases). V lost 6 bases, J lost 6 bases, and 14 bases lay in between. This CDR3 is built from 13 residues. Germline V gene data show CDR1 as MNHEY and CDR2 as SVGAGI.

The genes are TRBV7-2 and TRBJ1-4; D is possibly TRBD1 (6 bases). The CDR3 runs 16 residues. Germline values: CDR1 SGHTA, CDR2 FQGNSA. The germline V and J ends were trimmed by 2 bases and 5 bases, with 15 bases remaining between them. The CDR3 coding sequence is TGTGCCAGCAGCTTAAGTCTGCAGGGGCCCAATGAAAAACTGTTTTTT. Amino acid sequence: CASSLSLQGPNEKLFF.

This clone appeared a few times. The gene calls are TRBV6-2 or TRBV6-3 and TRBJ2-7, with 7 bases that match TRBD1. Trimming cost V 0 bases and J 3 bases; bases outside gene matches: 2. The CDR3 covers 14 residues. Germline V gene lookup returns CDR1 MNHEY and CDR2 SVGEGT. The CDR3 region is CASSYSGTVYEQYF. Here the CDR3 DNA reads TGTGCCAGCAGTTACTCAGGGACAGTCTACGAGCAGTACTTC.

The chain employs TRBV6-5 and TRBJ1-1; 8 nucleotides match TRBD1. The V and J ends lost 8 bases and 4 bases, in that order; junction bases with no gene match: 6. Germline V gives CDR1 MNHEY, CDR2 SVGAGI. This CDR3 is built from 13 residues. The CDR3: CASADRVGTEAFF. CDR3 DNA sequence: TGTGCCAGCGCGGACAGGGTGGGCACTGAAGCTTTCTTT.

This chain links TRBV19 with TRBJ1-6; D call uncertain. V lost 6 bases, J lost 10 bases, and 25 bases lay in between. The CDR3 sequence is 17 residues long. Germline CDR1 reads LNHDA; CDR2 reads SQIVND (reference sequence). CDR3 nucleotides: TGTGCCAGTAGGTCGGCCGGGAAGGGTTGGAATCGCTCACCCCTCCACTTT. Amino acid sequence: CASRSAGKGWNRSPLHF.

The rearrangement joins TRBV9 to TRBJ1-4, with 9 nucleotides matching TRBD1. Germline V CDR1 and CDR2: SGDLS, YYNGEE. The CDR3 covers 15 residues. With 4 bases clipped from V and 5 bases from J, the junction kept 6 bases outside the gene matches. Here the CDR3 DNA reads TGTGCCAGCAGCTCCACCGGGACAGGGAATGAAAAACTGTTTTTT. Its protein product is CASSSTGTGNEKLFF.

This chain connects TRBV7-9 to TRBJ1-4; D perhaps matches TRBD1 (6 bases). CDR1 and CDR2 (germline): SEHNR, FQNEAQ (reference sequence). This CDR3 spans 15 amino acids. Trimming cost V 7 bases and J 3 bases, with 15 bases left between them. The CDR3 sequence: CASNRGGVANEKLFF. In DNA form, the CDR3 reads TGTGCCAGCAACCGAGGGGGGGTTGCTAATGAAAAACTGTTTTTT.

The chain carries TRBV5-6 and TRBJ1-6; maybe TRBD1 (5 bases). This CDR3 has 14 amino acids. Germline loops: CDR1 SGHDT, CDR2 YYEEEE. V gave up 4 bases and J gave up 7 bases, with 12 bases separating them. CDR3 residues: CASSPVGGNSPLHF. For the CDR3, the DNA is TGTGCCAGCAGCCCGGTGGGGGGGAATTCACCCCTCCACTTT.